The 3 T cell receptor beta chains presented below share a single source sample, sequenced in a study of shared clonotypes between healthy human individuals. Sequencing was performed with immunoSEQ multiplex PCR; in TCRdb, only in-frame clones are kept and a portion is missing. The sample holds roughly 2.4 million clones, approximately 95% seen once. Sequencing used naive CD4+ T cells sorted from blood. Noted subset: CD45RA+ positively selected. The receptor set was obtained from a man younger than 35 in good health.

The V call is TRBV10-3, the J call TRBJ1-4; 8 nucleotides match TRBD1. CDR1 is ENHRY and CDR2 is SYGVKD in the germline V gene. This CDR3 has 14 residues. V lost 3 bases and J lost 7; bases outside the gene matches: 4. The CDR3 here is CAISDDRGREKLFF. In DNA form, the CDR3 reads TGTGCCATCAGTGACGACAGGGGCCGTGAAAAACTGTTTTTT.

As for this clone: Compared with germline, one end of the junction differs, possibly owing to a read error. V gene TRBV6-5 combines with J gene TRBJ2-2; the D is unclear. The CDR3 runs to 16 residues. Looked up from germline, CDR1 is MNHEY and CDR2 is SVGAGI. The CDR3 region is CASSYSIATNIGELFF. CDR3 nucleotide sequence: TGTGCCAGCAGTTACTCGATAGCTACGAACATCGGGGAGCTGTTTTTT.

The chain recombines TRBV6-1 with TRBJ2-7; D call uncertain. Germline V CDR1 and CDR2: MNHNS, SASEGT. Trimming took off 5 bases at V and 4 bases at J, with 15 bases between the two ends. The CDR3 runs 14 residues. This chain's CDR3 is CASSWKGSTYEQYF. CDR3 coding DNA: TGTGCCAGCAGTTGGAAAGGGTCGACTTACGAGCAGTACTTC.